This paragraph covers one TCR beta chain sequence. The sample is drawn from a study of blood T cell repertoires in COVID-19. The overall study: The United States, Italy and Spain provided the acute and convalescent COVID-19 samples. Nucleic acid was either cDNA or gDNA, and it came from T cells, B-cell-depleted T cells, or PBMCs.

Germline assignment: CDR1 GTSNPN and CDR2 SVGIG (reference sequence). V lost 8 bases to trimming and J lost 0 bases, with 15 bases between them. The CDR3 is made up of 14 amino acids. TCRdb's copy holds only in-frame clones and misses some; the assay was immunoSEQ multiplex PCR. Altogether about 230,000 clones are present, 65% to 85% being singletons, with the ten largest covering approximately 4.8%. The sequenced material came from peripheral blood. The receptor's source is a man aged 45-60 years with active or convalescent COVID-19. The J gene is TRBJ2-3, the V gene TRBV30; D is unresolved. In nucleotides, the CDR3 is TGTGCCGGCGACTCCCACTTAAGCACAGATACGCAGTATTTT. Residues: CAGDSHLSTDTQYF.